Listed here are 2 T cell receptor beta chains from one sample, sequenced in a study of cytomegalovirus exposure and HLA in healthy donors. PCR employed 60 Vbeta and 13 Jbeta primers. Assay: immunoSEQ multiplex PCR; the TCRdb copy retains only in-frame clones and omits some. Of 90,000 to 110,000 clones in the sample, 76% were seen once. The specimen sequenced was PBMCs. The receptors were gathered from a man in his forties in good health and CMV-seropositive.

The chain couples TRBV11-2 to TRBJ2-7, with D possibly TRBD1 on 6 matching bases. V was trimmed by 2 bases and J by 4 bases, leaving 15 bases between them. Looked up from germline, CDR1 is SGHAT and CDR2 is FQNNGV. The CDR3 is made up of 15 amino acids. CDR3 bases: TGTGCCAGCAGCTTAACGAACAGGGAAGGGTACGAGCAGTACTTC. Its protein product is CASSLTNREGYEQYF.

J is TRBJ1-2 and V is TRBV4-2; 7 bases map to TRBD1. With 3 bases clipped from V and 7 bases from J, the junction kept 17 bases outside the gene matches. The germline V gene encodes CDR1 LGHNA and CDR2 YNFKEQ. This CDR3 comprises 17 residues. The CDR3 spells CASSHKIGGGQAGGYTF. The DNA of the CDR3 is TGTGCCAGCAGCCACAAGATAGGAGGCGGACAGGCGGGTGGCTACACCTTC.